This TCR beta chain is drawn from a study of T cells expressing NK-cell markers. Germline CDR1 SQVTM, CDR2 ANQGSEA. There are 13 residues in the CDR3. The TCR beta cDNA came from 5'RACE template switching with UMIs. TCRdb reanalyzed the 5' RACE reads, giving one entry per CDR3 protein sequence and no DNA. This sample's table has a few hundred thousand distinct CDR3 sequences. V usage is TRBV29-1 and J usage is TRBJ2-7; TCRdb indicates TRBD1, and absent DNA this call remains unverified. The TCR sequence derives from a man aged 18 to 30 in good health. The material sequenced was blood T cells: a sorted CD56 or NKG2C T cell subset, CD4+ or CD8+ T cells, or bulk PBMC T cells (not recorded which). Here the CDR3 reads CSAATGTAYEQYF.